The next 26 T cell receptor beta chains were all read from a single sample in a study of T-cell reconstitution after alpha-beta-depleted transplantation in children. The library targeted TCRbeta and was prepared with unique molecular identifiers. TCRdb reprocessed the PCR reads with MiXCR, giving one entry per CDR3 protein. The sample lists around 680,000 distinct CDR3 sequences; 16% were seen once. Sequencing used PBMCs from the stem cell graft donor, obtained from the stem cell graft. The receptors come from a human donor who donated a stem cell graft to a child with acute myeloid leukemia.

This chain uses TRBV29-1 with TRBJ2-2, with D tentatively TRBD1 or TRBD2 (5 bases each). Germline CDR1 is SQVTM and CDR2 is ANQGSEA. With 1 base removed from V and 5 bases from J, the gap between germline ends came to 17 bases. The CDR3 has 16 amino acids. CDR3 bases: TGCAGCGTTGAAGGCTGGGGACCCGAGAATACCGGGGAGCTGTTTTTT. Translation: CSVEGWGPENTGELFF.

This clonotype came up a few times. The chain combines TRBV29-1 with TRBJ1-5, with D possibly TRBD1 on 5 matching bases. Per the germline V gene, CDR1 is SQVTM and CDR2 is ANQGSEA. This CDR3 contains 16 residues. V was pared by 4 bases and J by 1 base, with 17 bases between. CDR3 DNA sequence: TGCAGCGTTGCGGTCCCGGGACCGGGGAGCAATCAGCCCCAGCATTTT. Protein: CSVAVPGPGSNQPQHF.

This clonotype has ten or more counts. DNA of the CDR3: TGTGCCAGCAGACCTCAGGGCATGGATTCACCCCTCCACTTT. It translates to CASRPQGMDSPLHF. The chain links TRBV6-5 to TRBJ1-6; weak D call: TRBD1 (5 bases). The V end lost 6 bases, the J end lost 8 bases, and 14 bases lay between the germline ends. The CDR3 extends over 14 amino acids. CDR1 and CDR2 (germline): MNHEY, SVGAGI.

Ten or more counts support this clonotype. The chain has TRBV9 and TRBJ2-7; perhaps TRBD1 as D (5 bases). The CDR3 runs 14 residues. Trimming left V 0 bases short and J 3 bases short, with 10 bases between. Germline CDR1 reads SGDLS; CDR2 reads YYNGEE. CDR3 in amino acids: CASSVGETVYEQYF. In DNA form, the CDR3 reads TGTGCCAGCAGCGTAGGAGAGACAGTCTACGAGCAGTACTTC.

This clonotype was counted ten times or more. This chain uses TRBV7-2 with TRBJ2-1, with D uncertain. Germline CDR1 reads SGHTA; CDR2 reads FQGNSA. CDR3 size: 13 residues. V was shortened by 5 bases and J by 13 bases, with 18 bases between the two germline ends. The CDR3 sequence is CASSVTEVSPQFF. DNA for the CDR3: TGTGCCAGCAGCGTAACCGAGGTTTCCCCCCAGTTCTTC.

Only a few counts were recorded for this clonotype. DNA of the CDR3: TGTGCCAGCAGTTTAAACAGGGGTATAGGCACAGATACGCAGTATTTT. The encoded protein is CASSLNRGIGTDTQYF. The rearrangement uses TRBV27 and TRBJ2-3; 7 bases align to TRBD1. After removal of 2 bases from V and 1 base from J, the junction contained 6 bases not matched to a gene. The germline V gene encodes CDR1 MNHEY and CDR2 SMNVEV (reference sequence). The CDR3 consists of 16 residues.

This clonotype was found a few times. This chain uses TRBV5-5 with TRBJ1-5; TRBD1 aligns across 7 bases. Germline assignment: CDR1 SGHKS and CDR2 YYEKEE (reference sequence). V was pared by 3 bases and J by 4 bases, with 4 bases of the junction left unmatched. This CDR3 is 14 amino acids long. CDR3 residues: CASSYGTANQPQHF. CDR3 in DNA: TGTGCCAGCAGCTACGGGACAGCTAATCAGCCCCAGCATTTT.

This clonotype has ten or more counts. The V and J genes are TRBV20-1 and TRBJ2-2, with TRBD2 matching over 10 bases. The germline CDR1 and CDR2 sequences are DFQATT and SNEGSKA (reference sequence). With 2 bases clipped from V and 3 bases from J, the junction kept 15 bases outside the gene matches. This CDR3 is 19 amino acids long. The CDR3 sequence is CSARYLKGSGGAYTGELFF. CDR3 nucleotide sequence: TGCAGTGCTAGATACTTGAAGGGGAGCGGGGGGGCGTACACCGGGGAGCTGTTTTTT.

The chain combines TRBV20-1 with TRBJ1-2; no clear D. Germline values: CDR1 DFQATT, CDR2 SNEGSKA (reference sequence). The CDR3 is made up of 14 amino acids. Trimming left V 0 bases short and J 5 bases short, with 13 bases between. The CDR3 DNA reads TGCAGTGCTAGAGATTCGGCAGAAGAATATGGCTACACCTTC. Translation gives CSARDSAEEYGYTF.

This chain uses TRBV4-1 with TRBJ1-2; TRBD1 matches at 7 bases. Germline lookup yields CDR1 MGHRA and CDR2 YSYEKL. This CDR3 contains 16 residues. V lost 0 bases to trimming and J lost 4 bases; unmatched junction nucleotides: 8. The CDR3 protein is CASSQDHTGDIYGYTF. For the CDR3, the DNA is TGCGCCAGCAGCCAAGATCATACAGGGGATATCTATGGCTACACCTTC.

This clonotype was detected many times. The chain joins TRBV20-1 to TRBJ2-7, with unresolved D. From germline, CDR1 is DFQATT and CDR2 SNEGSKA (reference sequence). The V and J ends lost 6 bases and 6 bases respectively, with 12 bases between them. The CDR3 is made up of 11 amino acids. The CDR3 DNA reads TGCAGTGCCCTAACTACCCTCGAGCAGTACTTC. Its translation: CSALTTLEQYF.

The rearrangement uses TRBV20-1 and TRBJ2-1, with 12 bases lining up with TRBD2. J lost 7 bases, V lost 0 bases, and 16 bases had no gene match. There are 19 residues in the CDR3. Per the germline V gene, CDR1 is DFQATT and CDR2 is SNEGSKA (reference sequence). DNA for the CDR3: TGCAGTGCTAGAGAGTCAGCCCAGAACCTAGCGGGGGGGTTGAATGAGCAGTTCTTC. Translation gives CSARESAQNLAGGLNEQFF.

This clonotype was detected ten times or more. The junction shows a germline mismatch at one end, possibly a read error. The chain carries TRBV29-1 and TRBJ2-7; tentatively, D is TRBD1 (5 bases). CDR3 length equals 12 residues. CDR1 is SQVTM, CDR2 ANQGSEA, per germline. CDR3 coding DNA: TGCAGCGTTGCGGACACCGCCTACGAGCAGTACTTT. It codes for CSVADTAYEQYF.

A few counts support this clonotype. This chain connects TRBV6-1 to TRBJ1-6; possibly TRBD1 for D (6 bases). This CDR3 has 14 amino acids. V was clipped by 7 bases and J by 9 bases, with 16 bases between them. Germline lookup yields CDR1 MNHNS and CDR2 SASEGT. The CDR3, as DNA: TGTGCCAGCACCGGGACATCCAGCGGTTCACCCCTCCACTTT. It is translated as CASTGTSSGSPLHF.

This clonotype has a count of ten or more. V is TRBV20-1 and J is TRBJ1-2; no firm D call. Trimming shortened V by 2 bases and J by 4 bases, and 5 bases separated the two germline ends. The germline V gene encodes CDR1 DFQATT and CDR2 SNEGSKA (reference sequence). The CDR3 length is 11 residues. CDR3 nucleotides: TGCAGTGCTAGATGGAGCTATGGCTACACCTTC. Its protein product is CSARWSYGYTF.

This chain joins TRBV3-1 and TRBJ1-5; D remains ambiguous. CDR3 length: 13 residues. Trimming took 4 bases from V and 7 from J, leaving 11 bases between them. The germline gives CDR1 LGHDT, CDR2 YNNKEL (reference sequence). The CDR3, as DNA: TGTGCCAGCAGCCCCTATAATAACCAGCCCCAGCATTTT. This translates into CASSPYNNQPQHF.

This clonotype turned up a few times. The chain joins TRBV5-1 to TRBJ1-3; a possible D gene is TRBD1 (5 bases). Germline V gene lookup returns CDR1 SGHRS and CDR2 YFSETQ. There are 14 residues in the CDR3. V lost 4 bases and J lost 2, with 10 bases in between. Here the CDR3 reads CASSNGTTGNTIYF. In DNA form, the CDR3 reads TGCGCCAGCAGCAACGGGACGACTGGAAACACCATATATTTT.

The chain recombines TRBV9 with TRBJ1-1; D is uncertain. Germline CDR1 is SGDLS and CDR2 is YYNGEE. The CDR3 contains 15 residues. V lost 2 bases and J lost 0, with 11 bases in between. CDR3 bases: TGTGCCAGCAGCGTCGGGTCGATCATGAACACTGAAGCTTTCTTT. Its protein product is CASSVGSIMNTEAFF.

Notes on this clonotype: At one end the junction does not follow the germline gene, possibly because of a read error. The CDR3 region has the DNA TGTGACACCAGCAGAGCTTGGACCCCCCGCACAGATACGCAGTATTTT. It is translated as CDTSRAWTPRTDTQYF. V gene TRBV15 combines with J gene TRBJ2-3; D is unresolved. Germline V lookup: CDR1 LNHNV, CDR2 YYDKDF (reference sequence). This CDR3 is built from 16 residues.

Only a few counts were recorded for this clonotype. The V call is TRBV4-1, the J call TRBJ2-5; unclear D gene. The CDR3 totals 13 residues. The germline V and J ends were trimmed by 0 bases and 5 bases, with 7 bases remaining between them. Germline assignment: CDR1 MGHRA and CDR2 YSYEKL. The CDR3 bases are TGCGCCAGCAGCCAAGATCAGGAGGAGACCCAGTACTTC. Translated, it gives CASSQDQEETQYF.

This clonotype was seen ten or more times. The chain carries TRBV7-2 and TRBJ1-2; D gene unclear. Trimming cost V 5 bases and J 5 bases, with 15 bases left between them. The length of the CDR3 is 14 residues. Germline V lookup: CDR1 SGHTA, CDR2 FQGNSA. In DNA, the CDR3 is TGTGCCAGCAGCCCCGGCCCTCAAGGATATGGCTACACCTTC. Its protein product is CASSPGPQGYGYTF. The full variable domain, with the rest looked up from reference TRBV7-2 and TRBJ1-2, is GAGVSQSPSNKVTEKGKDVELRCDPISGHTALYWYRQSLGQGLEFLIYFQGNSAPDKSGLPSDRFSAERTGGSVSTLTIQRTQQEDSAVYLCASSPGPQGYGYTFGSGTRLTVV.

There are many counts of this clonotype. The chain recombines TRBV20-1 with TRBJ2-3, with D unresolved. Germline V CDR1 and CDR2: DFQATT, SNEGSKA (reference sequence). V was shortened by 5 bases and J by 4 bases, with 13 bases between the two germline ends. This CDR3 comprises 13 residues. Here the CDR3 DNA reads TGCAGTGCTCTCGACGTGGGCCCAGATACGCAGTATTTT. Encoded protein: CSALDVGPDTQYF.

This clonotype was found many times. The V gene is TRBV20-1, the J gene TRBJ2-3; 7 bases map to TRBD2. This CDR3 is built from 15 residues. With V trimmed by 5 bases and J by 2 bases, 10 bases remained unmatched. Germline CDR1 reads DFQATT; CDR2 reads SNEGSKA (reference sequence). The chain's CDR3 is CSAGGDLQNTDTQYF. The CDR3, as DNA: TGCAGTGCTGGGGGGGATTTACAAAACACAGATACGCAGTATTTT.

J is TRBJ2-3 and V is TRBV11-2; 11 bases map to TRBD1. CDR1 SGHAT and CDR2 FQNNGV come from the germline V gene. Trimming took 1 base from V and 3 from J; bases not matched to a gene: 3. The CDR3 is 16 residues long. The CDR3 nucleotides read TGTGCCAGCAGCTTAGGGACAGGGGGCATGACAGATACGCAGTATTTT. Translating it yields CASSLGTGGMTDTQYF.

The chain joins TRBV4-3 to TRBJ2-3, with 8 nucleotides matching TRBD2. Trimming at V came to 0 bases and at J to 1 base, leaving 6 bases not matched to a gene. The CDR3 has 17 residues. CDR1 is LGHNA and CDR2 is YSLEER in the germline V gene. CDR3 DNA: TGCGCCAGCAGCCAAGATCGGGGGGGAGGCGGCACAGATACGCAGTATTTT. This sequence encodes CASSQDRGGGGTDTQYF.

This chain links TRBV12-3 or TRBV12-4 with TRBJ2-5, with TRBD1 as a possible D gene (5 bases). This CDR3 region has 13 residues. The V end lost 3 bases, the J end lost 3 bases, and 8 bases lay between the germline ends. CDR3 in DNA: TGTGCCAGCAGTTTTGCGACAGAAGAGACCCAGTACTTC. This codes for CASSFATEETQYF.